The source of this T cell receptor (beta chain) is a study of T cells in Graves' hyperthyroidism and ophthalmopathy. TCR beta CDR3 sequences were amplified from RNA transcripts. During a first-round RT-PCR of the TCR CDR3, the HTBI primer set was used. One entry per CDR3 protein, called by TCRdb with MiXCR from the multiplex PCR reads. The sample holds approximately 370,000 distinct CDR3 sequences, approximately 18% seen once. This CDR3 has 17 residues. Germline CDR1 and CDR2: SNHLY and FYNNEI. Trimming stripped 4 bases from V and 4 bases from J, with 21 bases between. Clinical symptoms, serum thyroxine and TRAb, thyroid ultrasound and orbital computed tomography were used for the diagnoses.

The origin of this receptor is a woman aged 25 to 39 with Graves' hyperthyroidism that later progressed to Graves' ophthalmopathy. The rearrangement links TRBV2 to TRBJ2-3, with D perhaps matching TRBD1 (8 bases). Material: blood. The CDR3 DNA is TGTGCCAGCAGTGTAACAGGGGGGGCCGATGGGGCAGATACGCAGTATTTT. Its protein product is CASSVTGGADGADTQYF.